The clone carrying this T cell receptor (beta chain) appeared many times. Its target is not known. These data belong to a study of Graves' ophthalmopathy and Graves' hyperthyroidism. The CDR3 loop spans 14 amino acids. V was pared by 0 bases and J by 4 bases, with 9 bases between. In germline, CDR1 is LNHDA, CDR2 SQIVND (reference sequence). Findings and limits, study-wide: Ophthalmopathy progression was predicted with approximately 64% sensitivity and about 72% specificity. A classifier, a 13-signature model, separated ophthalmopathy from stable hyperthyroidism with approximately 88% sensitivity and 75% to 83% specificity.

Exclusion applied to patients with other autoimmune diseases, uncontrolled infections, pregnancy or lactation. RNA transcripts were the source from which TCR beta CDR3 regions were amplified. Scientists carried out first-round RT-PCR using HTBI primers and then a second-round multiplex PCR. TCRdb re-derived calls from the multiplex PCR reads in MiXCR, one entry per CDR3 protein. Among roughly 400,000 distinct CDR3 sequences listed, roughly 17% were seen once. The sequence was obtained from an adult woman with stable Graves' hyperthyroidism. The specimen was peripheral blood. The genes are TRBV19 and TRBJ1-2, with D perhaps matching TRBD1 (5 bases). In nucleotides, the CDR3 is TGTGCCAGTAGTATAGAACAGGCAGGCTATGGCTACACCTTC. Translated: CASSIEQAGYGYTF. Using reference TRBV19 and TRBJ1-2 for the parts outside the CDR3, the full variable domain is DGGITQSPKYLFRKEGQNVTLSCEQNLNHDAMYWYRQDPGQGLRLIYYSQIVNDFQKGDIAEGYSVSREKKESFPLTVTSAQKNPTAFYLCASSIEQAGYGYTFGSGTRLTVV.